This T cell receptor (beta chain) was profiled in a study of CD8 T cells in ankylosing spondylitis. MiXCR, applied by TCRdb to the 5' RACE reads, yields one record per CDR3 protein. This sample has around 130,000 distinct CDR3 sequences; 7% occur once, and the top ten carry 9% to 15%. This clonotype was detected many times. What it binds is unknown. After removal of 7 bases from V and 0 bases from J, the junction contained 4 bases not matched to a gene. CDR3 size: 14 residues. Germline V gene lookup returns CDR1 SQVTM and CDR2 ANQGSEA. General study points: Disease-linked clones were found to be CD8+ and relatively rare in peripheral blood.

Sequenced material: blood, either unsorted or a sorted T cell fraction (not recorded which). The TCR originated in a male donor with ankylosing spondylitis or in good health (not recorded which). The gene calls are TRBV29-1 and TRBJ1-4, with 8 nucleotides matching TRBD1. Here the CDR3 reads CSGTGPATNEKLFF. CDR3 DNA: TGCAGCGGGACAGGGCCCGCAACTAATGAAAAACTGTTTTTT. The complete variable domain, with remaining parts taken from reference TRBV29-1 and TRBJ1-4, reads SAVISQKPSRDICQRGTSLTIQCQVDSQVTMMFWYRQQPGQSLTLIATANQGSEATYESGFVIDKFPISRPNLTFSTLTVSNMSPEDSSIYLCSGTGPATNEKLFFGSGTQLSVL.